This T cell receptor beta chain was captured by sequencing in a study of blood T cell repertoires in COVID-19. About the study: Sources were T cells, B-cell-depleted T cells, or PBMCs; the material itself was cDNA or gDNA.

Using immunoSEQ multiplex PCR, the repertoire was profiled, and TCRdb retains in-frame clones only, with some absent. The table records some 42,000 clones, 90% of them present only once. The CDR3 spans 15 residues. CDR1 and CDR2 from the germline V gene are SGHRS and YFSETQ. Germline trimming cut 2 bases from V and 0 bases from J; bases unmatched to any gene: 1. This clone was seen just once. The specimen was peripheral blood. The chain links TRBV5-1 to TRBJ2-2; 7 bases map to TRBD2. This clonotype was obtained from a middle-aged man with active COVID-19. The CDR3 spells CASSFSGTNTGELFF. The CDR3 DNA sequence: TGCGCCAGCAGCTTCAGCGGGACGAACACCGGGGAGCTGTTTTTT.